A single sample is the source of the 25 T cell receptor beta chains below, sequenced in a study of CD8+CD57+ T cells in acquired aplastic anemia. Genomic DNA provided the template from which TCR beta VDJ and CDR3 profiles were obtained. TCRdb re-called the reads through MiXCR, storing one row per CDR3 protein. The table shows about 190,000 distinct CDR3 sequences, with 50% to 55% occurring only once. The specimen was sorted CD4+, CD8+, or CD8+CD57+ T cells (not recorded which) from PBMCs. The receptors shown here come from a human donor in good health, serving as a control.

The gene calls are TRBV5-8 and TRBJ1-2; TRBD1 aligns across 7 bases. Germline V gives CDR1 SGHTS, CDR2 YDEGEE. The CDR3 contains 15 residues. The J segment lost 1 base and the V segment lost 3 bases, leaving 6 bases of the junction unmatched. CDR3 sequence (DNA): TGTGCCAGCAGCTCCGGGACAGAGAATAACTATGGCTACACCTTC. This gives the protein CASSSGTENNYGYTF.

This clonotype was counted ten times or more. The V and J genes are TRBV20-1 and TRBJ1-1, with 7 positions matching TRBD1. This CDR3 has 15 residues. The trim removed 0 bases at V and 3 bases at J, leaving 7 bases unmatched. Germline CDR1 and CDR2: DFQATT and SNEGSKA (reference sequence). CDR3 protein: CSARDPARGDTEAFF. As DNA, the CDR3 is TGCAGTGCTAGAGATCCGGCCAGGGGGGACACTGAAGCTTTCTTT.

DNA for the CDR3: TGTGCCAGCAGCCCCGGCGGGACAGGGGTCTCCTACGAGCAGTACTTC. Protein sequence: CASSPGGTGVSYEQYF. This rearrangement joins TRBV5-4 to TRBJ2-7; TRBD1 agrees at 10 bases. J was trimmed by 0 bases and V by 4 bases; bases with no gene match: 7. The CDR3 consists of 16 residues. Germline assignment: CDR1 SGHNT and CDR2 YYREEE (reference sequence).

This clonotype has ten or more counts. The J gene is TRBJ2-3, the V gene TRBV20-1; a possible D gene is TRBD1 (6 bases). CDR1 is DFQATT and CDR2 is SNEGSKA in the germline V gene (reference sequence). CDR3 length: 13 amino acids. V was pared by 6 bases and J by 0 bases, with 10 bases between. The CDR3 region is CSARTASTDTQYF. The CDR3 nucleotides are TGCAGTGCCCGGACAGCTAGCACAGATACGCAGTATTTT.

This clonotype has only one observation. V is TRBV6-6 and J is TRBJ2-7; TRBD2 aligns across 11 bases. Germline assignment: CDR1 MNHNY and CDR2 SVGAGI (reference sequence). With 4 bases clipped from V and 4 bases from J, the junction kept 9 bases outside the gene matches. This CDR3 contains 16 residues. The CDR3 DNA follows: TGTGCCAGCAGTTTAGGAGGGACTAGCGGCTCTTACGAGCAGTACTTC. The encoded protein is CASSLGGTSGSYEQYF.

This clonotype appeared many times. The rearrangement joins TRBV29-1 to TRBJ2-5; no reliable D call. CDR1 is SQVTM and CDR2 is ANQGSEA in the germline V gene. The CDR3 runs 14 residues. V was clipped by 3 bases and J by 1 base, with 12 bases between them. In DNA form, the CDR3 reads TGCAGCGTTGACATTTGGGGAACCCAAGAGACCCAGTACTTC. Translating it yields CSVDIWGTQETQYF.

The genes are TRBV7-2 and TRBJ2-7; 9 bases are shared with TRBD2. The CDR3 spans 15 residues. V lost 8 bases, J lost 6 bases, and 14 bases stayed unmatched. Looked up from germline, CDR1 is SGHTA and CDR2 is FQGNSA. CDR3 in amino acids: CASGSHLTSGSEQYF. CDR3 nucleotide sequence: TGTGCCAGCGGCTCCCATCTGACTAGCGGAAGCGAGCAGTACTTC.

This clonotype was seen ten or more times. J is TRBJ2-7 and V is TRBV6-1, with 8 bases aligning to TRBD1. With 5 bases clipped from V and 6 bases from J, the junction kept 6 bases outside the gene matches. Germline V gene lookup returns CDR1 MNHNS and CDR2 SASEGT. This CDR3 contains 13 residues. The CDR3 here is CASSWTGLSEQYF. CDR3 bases: TGTGCCAGCAGTTGGACAGGGCTCAGCGAGCAGTACTTC.

The genes are TRBV7-9 and TRBJ1-2; D may be TRBD1 (5 bases). The length of the CDR3 is 14 residues. V was cut by 6 bases and J by 4 bases, with 15 bases left in between. Germline loops: CDR1 SEHNR, CDR2 FQNEAQ (reference sequence). CDR3 residues: CASSRGSTAYGYTF. The CDR3 bases are TGTGCCAGCAGTCGGGGCTCTACGGCCTATGGCTACACCTTC.

V is TRBV20-1 and J is TRBJ1-1; D unclear. This CDR3 region has 13 residues. CDR1 and CDR2 (germline): DFQATT, SNEGSKA (reference sequence). V was trimmed by 5 bases and J by 2 bases, leaving 12 bases between them. The CDR3 coding sequence is TGCAGTGCTCCCACTCTCGACAACACTGAAGCTTTCTTT. This codes for CSAPTLDNTEAFF.

The V and J genes are TRBV5-4 and TRBJ2-5; D gene ambiguous. The V and J ends lost 7 bases and 0 bases respectively, with 10 bases between them. This CDR3 has 13 amino acids. Germline V CDR1 and CDR2: SGHNT, YYREEE (reference sequence). The CDR3 is CASGIQHQETQYF. The CDR3 DNA sequence: TGTGCCAGCGGAATTCAGCACCAAGAGACCCAGTACTTC.

A note on this clonotype: One junction end does not reproduce the germline sequence, and a read error may be involved. The CDR3 DNA sequence: TGTGCCAGCAGCATACCGTGGCAGGGGCGTACCGGGGAGCCGCTTTTT. The encoded protein is CASSIPWQGRTGEPLF. The chain uses TRBV5-4 and TRBJ2-2; D may be TRBD1 (6 bases). CDR3 size: 16 residues. From germline, CDR1 is SGHNT and CDR2 YYREEE (reference sequence).

In its sample, this clonotype was seen many times. The chain combines TRBV5-6 with TRBJ2-7; the D gene is possibly TRBD1 (6 bases). The CDR3 consists of 15 residues. Germline V gene lookup returns CDR1 SGHDT and CDR2 YYEEEE. V lost 0 bases, J lost 9 bases, and 19 bases lay in between. The CDR3 DNA reads as TGTGCCAGCAGCTTGGTCCGAGGGGGTCTTTTGGGGCAGTACTTC. It encodes CASSLVRGGLLGQYF. The whole variable domain, filled in from reference TRBV5-6 and TRBJ2-7, reads DAGVTQSPTHLIKTRGQQVTLRCSPKSGHDTVSWYQQALGQGPQFIFQYYEEEERQRGNFPDRFSGHQFPNYSSELNVNALLLGDSALYLCASSLVRGGLLGQYFGPGTRLTVT.

The chain couples TRBV7-2 to TRBJ2-5; TRBD1 matches 7 bases. Germline V gene sequence: CDR1 SGHTA, CDR2 FQGNSA. The V segment lost 5 bases and the J segment 9 bases; nucleotides outside the gene matches: 12. The CDR3 extends over 14 amino acids. CDR3 loop: CASSARGGNQPQYF. CDR3 DNA sequence: TGTGCCAGCAGCGCTAGAGGGGGCAATCAGCCCCAGTACTTC.

The CDR3 sequence: CASSLSANAYEQYF. The CDR3 nucleotides read TGTGCCAGTAGTCTATCGGCGAATGCCTACGAGCAGTACTTC. The V call is TRBV19, the J call TRBJ2-7; D not resolved. The CDR3 covers 14 residues. Germline lookup yields CDR1 LNHDA and CDR2 SQIVND (reference sequence). V lost 5 bases and J 2 bases, leaving 13 bases between the germline ends.

Ten or more counts support this clonotype. V gene TRBV4-1 combines with J gene TRBJ1-2, with D unresolved. Deletions cut 4 bases from V and 0 bases from J, with 12 bases between. CDR1 is MGHRA and CDR2 is YSYEKL in the germline V gene. The CDR3 loop spans 15 amino acids. The CDR3 DNA reads as TGCGCCAGCAGCCCGGGTACGGGATCTAACTATGGCTACACCTTC. Translation gives CASSPGTGSNYGYTF.

In this sample, this clonotype turned up many times. The V gene is TRBV6-5, the J gene TRBJ2-1; D tentatively reads TRBD1 or TRBD2 (7 bases each). Trimming stripped 2 bases from V and 2 bases from J, with 16 bases between. Germline CDR1 reads MNHEY; CDR2 reads SVGAGI. CDR3 length equals 17 residues. The chain's CDR3 is CASSYMGRGGTYNEQFF. The CDR3 coding sequence is TGTGCCAGCAGTTACATGGGCAGGGGGGGCACCTACAATGAGCAGTTCTTC.

On this clonotype: It may be a read error: a sequence one base away is much more abundant. This is likely a read error, given that the CDR3 carries no conserved phenylalanine or tryptophan at its end. CDR3 DNA: TGCGCCAGCAGCTTGGGTGGGGGACGGAGCACAGATACGCAGTATTCT. Translated: CASSLGGGRSTDTQYS. The genes are TRBV5-1 and TRBJ2-3; D could derive from TRBD1 or TRBD2 (5 bases each). V gave up 0 bases and J gave up 0 bases, with 11 bases separating them. This CDR3 region has 16 residues. Germline V gene lookup returns CDR1 SGHRS and CDR2 YFSETQ.

This clonotype showed up many times. The chain recombines TRBV6-6 with TRBJ1-6, with D unclear. V was trimmed by 2 bases and J by 7 bases, leaving 6 bases between them. CDR3 length: 13 amino acids. CDR1 is MNHNY and CDR2 is SVGAGI in the germline V gene (reference sequence). The CDR3 reads CASSYIENSPLHF. The CDR3, as DNA: TGTGCCAGCAGTTACATAGAAAATTCACCCCTCCACTTT.

V gene TRBV10-1 combines with J gene TRBJ1-1; TRBD1 matches at 11 bases. Germline assignment: CDR1 WNHNN and CDR2 SYGVQD (reference sequence). The CDR3 extends over 13 amino acids. The ends lost 6 bases at V and 8 bases at J; junction bases unmatched: 5. Here the CDR3 reads CASREGTGGEAFF. CDR3 in DNA: TGCGCCAGCAGAGAAGGGACAGGGGGAGAAGCTTTCTTT.

The chain carries TRBV24-1 and TRBJ1-4; the D gene is possibly TRBD1 (6 bases). V lost 8 bases, J lost 7 bases, and 16 bases lay in between. Germline lookup yields CDR1 KGHDR and CDR2 SFDVKD. The CDR3 is made up of 14 amino acids. CDR3 sequence: CATMDDRTPEKLFF. CDR3 nucleotides: TGTGCCACCATGGACGACAGGACGCCTGAAAAACTGTTTTTT.

This clonotype has ten or more counts. An end of the junction does not agree with germline; a read error may underlie this. This chain joins TRBV7-2 and TRBJ1-1; TRBD1 aligns across 7 bases. Germline CDR1 reads SGHTA; CDR2 reads FQGNSA. This CDR3 is built from 18 residues. The CDR3 coding sequence is TGTGCCAGCAGTTTAGGGGACAGACGGTCCCCCCGGAACACTGAAGCTTTCTTT. This translates into CASSLGDRRSPRNTEAFF.

Notes on this clonotype: One end of the junction does not line up with germline, which may come from a read error. The J gene is TRBJ1-1, the V gene TRBV2; D gene uncertain. CDR3 length equals 13 residues. Germline-derived CDR1 and CDR2 are SNHLY and FYNNEI. CDR3 sequence reads: CAGSEQANTEAFF. CDR3 nucleotide sequence: TGTGCCGGCAGTGAGCAGGCCAACACTGAAGCTTTCTTT.

There are a few counts of this clonotype. J is TRBJ2-1 and V is TRBV7-6, with TRBD2 identical over 7 bases. CDR1 is SGHVS, CDR2 FNYEAQ, per germline. CDR3 length: 13 residues. V was clipped by 1 base and J by 7 bases; unmatched bases: 1. The CDR3 coding sequence is TGTGCCAGCAGCTTAGGGGGAGGGAATGAGCAGTTCTTC. Translating gives CASSLGGGNEQFF.

The genes are TRBV19 and TRBJ1-3; TRBD1 agrees at 8 bases. Germline V CDR1 and CDR2: LNHDA, SQIVND (reference sequence). The CDR3 covers 16 residues. Trimming cost V 6 bases and J 4 bases; bases outside gene matches: 11. CDR3 nucleotide sequence: TGTGCCAGTAGCCTAAGACAGGGGCTGAGAGGAAACACCATATATTTT. It encodes CASSLRQGLRGNTIYF.